Below, one T cell receptor beta chain is given with its context. Original processing methods: Amplification with reference gene primers provided the estimates of nucleated cell counts. Assay used: immunoSEQ multiplex PCR; TCRdb lists only in-frame clones, some missing. Clone size and the V and J calls come from that table; the DNA yielded D and trimming. The sample includes 40,000 to 50,000 clones, about 88% of them seen just once. The CDR3 consists of 13 residues. The germline V gene has CDR1 SEHNR and CDR2 FQNEAQ (reference sequence). V was pared by 11 bases and J by 5 bases, with 11 bases of the junction left unmatched. These data come from a study of blood T cell repertoires in COVID-19. About the study: The study drew acute and convalescent COVID-19 samples from the United States, Italy and Spain.

Individuals aged 18 to 89 years were recruited from 24 US areas. Each participant's cohort was designated according to participant-reported clinical history. The chain combines TRBV7-9 with TRBJ2-7; 8 nucleotides line up with TRBD1. The sample consisted of PBMCs or T cells enriched from blood (not recorded which). This clonotype was obtained from a woman in her forties or fifties who had recovered from COVID-19. For the CDR3, the DNA is TGTGCCTCGTCAGGACAGGGCACCGACGAGCAGTACTTC. It yields the protein CASSGQGTDEQYF.